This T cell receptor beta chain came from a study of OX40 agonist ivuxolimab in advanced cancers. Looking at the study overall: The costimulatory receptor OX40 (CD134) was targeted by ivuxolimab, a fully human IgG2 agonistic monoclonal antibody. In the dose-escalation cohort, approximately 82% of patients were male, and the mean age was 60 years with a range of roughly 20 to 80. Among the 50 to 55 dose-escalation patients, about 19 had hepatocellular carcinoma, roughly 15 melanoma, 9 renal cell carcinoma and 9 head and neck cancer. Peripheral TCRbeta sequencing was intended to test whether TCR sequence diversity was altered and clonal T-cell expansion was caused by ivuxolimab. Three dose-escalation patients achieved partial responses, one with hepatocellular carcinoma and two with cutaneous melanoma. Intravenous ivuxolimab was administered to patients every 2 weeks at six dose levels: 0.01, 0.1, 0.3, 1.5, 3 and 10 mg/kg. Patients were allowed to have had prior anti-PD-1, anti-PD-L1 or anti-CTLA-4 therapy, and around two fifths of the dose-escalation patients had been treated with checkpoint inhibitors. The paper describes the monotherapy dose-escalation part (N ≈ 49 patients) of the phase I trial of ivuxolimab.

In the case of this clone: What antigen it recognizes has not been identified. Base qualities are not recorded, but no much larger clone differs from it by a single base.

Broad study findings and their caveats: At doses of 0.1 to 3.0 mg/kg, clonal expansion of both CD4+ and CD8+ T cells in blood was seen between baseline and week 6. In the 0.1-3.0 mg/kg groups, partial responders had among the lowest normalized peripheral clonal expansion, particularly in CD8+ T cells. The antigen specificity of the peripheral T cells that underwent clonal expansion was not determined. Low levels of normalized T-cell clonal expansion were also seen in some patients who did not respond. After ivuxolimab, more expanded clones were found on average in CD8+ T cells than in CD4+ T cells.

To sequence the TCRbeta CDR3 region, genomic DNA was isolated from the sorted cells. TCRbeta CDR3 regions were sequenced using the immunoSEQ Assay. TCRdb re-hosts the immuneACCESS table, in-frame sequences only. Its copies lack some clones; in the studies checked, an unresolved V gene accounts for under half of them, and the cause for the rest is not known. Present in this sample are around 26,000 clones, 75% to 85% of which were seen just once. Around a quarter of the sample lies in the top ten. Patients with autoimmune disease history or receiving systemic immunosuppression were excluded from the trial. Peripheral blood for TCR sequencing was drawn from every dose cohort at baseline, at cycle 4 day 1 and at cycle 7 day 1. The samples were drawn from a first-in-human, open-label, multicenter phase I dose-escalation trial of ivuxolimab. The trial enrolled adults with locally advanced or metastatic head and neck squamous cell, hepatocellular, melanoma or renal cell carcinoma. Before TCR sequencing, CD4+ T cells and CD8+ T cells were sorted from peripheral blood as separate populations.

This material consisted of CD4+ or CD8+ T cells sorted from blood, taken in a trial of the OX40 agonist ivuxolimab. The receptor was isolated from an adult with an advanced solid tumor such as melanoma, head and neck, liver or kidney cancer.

The CDR3 protein: CASSRTEDTNSPLHF. The nucleotide sequence reads TGTGCCAGCAGTCGGACAGAAGATACTAATTCACCCCTCCACTTT. The chain links TRBV6-5 with TRBJ1-6; matching of 6 bases hints at TRBD1 as the D gene. The CDR3 runs 15 residues from the cysteine to the phenylalanine. Only the CDR3 part of the read is kept: 45 bases, read in frame from the first base. The V end loses 5 bases and the J end loses 6 bases, and a stretch of 14 bases separates them. CDR1 and CDR2, per the germline V gene, are MNHEY and SVGAGI.